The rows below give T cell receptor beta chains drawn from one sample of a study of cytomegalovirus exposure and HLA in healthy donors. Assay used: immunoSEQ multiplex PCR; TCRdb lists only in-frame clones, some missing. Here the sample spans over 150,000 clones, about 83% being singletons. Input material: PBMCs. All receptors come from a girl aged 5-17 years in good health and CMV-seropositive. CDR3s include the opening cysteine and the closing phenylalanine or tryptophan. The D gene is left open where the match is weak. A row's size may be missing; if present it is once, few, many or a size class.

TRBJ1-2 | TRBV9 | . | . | CASSKITGTYGYTF | TGTGCCAGCAGCAAAATTACAGGGACCTATGGCTACACCTTC
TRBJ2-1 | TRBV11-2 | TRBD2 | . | CASSWRGGAYNEQFF | TGTGCCAGCAGCTGGCGGGGGGGGGCTTACAATGAGCAGTTCTTC
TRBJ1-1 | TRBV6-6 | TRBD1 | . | CASSRPQGPSNTEAFF | TGTGCCAGCAGTAGACCACAGGGGCCGTCGAACACTGAAGCTTTCTTT
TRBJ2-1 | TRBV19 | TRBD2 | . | CASILTSGAYNEQFF | TGTGCCAGTATCCTGACTAGCGGGGCCTACAATGAGCAGTTCTTC
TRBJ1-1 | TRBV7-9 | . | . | CASSSLTEAFF | TGTGCCAGCAGCTCCCTTACTGAAGCTTTCTTT
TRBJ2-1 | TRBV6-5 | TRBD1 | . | CASSAPGTEYNEQFF | TGTGCCAGCAGTGCGCCCGGGACAGAGTACAATGAGCAGTTCTTC
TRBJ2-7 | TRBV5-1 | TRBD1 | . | CASSLEDRVAYEQYF | TGCGCCAGCAGCTTGGAGGACAGGGTGGCCTACGAGCAGTACTTC
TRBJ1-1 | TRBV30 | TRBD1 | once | CAWSPDRVYTEAFF | TGTGCCTGGAGTCCCGACAGGGTCTACACTGAAGCTTTCTTT
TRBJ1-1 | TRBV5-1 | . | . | CASSAYYDSYTEAFF | TGCGCCAGCAGCGCCTATTACGACAGTTACACTGAAGCTTTCTTT
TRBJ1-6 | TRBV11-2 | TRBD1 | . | CASSKDRDSPLHF | TGTGCCAGCTCCAAGGACAGGGACTCACCCCTCCACTTT
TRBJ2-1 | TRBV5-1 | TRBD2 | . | CASSFSGSSYNEQFF | TGCGCCAGCAGCTTTAGCGGGAGCTCCTACAATGAGCAGTTCTTC
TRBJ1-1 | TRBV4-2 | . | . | CASSVRESRDTEAFF | TGTGCCAGCAGCGTCAGGGAAAGTAGGGACACTGAAGCTTTCTTT
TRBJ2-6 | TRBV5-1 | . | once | CASSPFNRETGANVLTF | TGCGCCAGCAGCCCATTTAACAGGGAGACTGGGGCCAACGTCCTGACTTTC
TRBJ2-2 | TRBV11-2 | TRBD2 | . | CASNPSGGAGELFF | TGTGCCAGCAACCCTAGCGGGGGGGCCGGGGAGCTGTTTTTT
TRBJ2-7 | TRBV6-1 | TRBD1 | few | CASSEDRGLSYEQYF | TGTGCCAGCAGTGAAGACAGGGGGCTCTCCTACGAGCAGTACTTC
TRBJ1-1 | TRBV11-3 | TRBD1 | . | CASSSADRGTEAFF | TGTGCCAGCAGCTCCGCCGACAGGGGGACTGAAGCTTTCTTT
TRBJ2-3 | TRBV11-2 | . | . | CASSLGGQSGTDTQYF | TGTGCCAGCAGCTTAGGGGGCCAGAGTGGCACAGATACGCAGTATTTT
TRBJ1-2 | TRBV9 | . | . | CASSVAGAAYGYTF | TGTGCCAGCAGCGTAGCTGGGGCAGCCTATGGCTACACCTTC
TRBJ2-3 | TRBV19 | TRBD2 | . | CASSTIAGQGSDTQYF | TGTGCCAGTAGTACAATAGCGGGGCAGGGGTCAGATACGCAGTATTTT
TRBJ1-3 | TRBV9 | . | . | CASSANSGNTIYF | TGTGCCAGCAGCGCTAATTCTGGAAACACCATATATTTT
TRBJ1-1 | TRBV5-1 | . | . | CASSFFAEPNTEAFF | TGCGCCAGCAGCTTTTTCGCAGAACCGAACACTGAAGCTTTCTTT
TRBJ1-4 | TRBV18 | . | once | CASSRGDNEKLFF | TGTGCCAGCTCACGGGGGGATAATGAAAAACTGTTTTTT
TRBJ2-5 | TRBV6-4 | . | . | CASSDLKGVETQYF | TGTGCCAGCAGTGACCTTAAGGGGGTTGAGACCCAGTACTTC
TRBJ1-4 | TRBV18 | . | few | CASSQGTDEKLFF | TGTGCCAGCTCCCAGGGGACGGATGAAAAACTGTTTTTT
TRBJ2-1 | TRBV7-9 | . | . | CASSFQGRFEQFF | TGTGCCAGCAGCTTCCAGGGGCGGTTTGAGCAGTTCTTC
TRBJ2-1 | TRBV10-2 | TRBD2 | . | CASSPGTSAYSSYNEQFF | TGCGCCAGCAGCCCCGGGACTAGCGCTTACAGCTCCTACAATGAGCAGTTCTTC
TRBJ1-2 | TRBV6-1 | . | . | CAAQSNYGYTF | TGTGCCGCACAGAGTAACTATGGCTACACCTTC
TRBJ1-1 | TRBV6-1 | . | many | CASSEAQLEGTEAFF | TGTGCCAGCAGTGAAGCTCAGTTGGAGGGCACTGAAGCTTTCTTT
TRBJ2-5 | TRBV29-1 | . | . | CSVDGQGRETQYF | TGCAGCGTTGATGGGCAGGGGAGAGAGACCCAGTACTTC
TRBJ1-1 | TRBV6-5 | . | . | CASSYLGRMNTEAFF | TGTGCCAGCAGTTACCTGGGGCGGATGAACACTGAAGCTTTCTTT
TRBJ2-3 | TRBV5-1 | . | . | CASSRGSGVSTDTQYF | TGCGCCAGCAGCCGGGGGTCCGGGGTTAGCACAGATACGCAGTATTTT
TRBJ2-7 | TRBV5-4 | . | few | CASSGLDSYEQYF | TGTGCCAGCAGCGGACTGGATTCCTACGAGCAGTACTTC
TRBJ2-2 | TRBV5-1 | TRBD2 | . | CASSLTASGVGSGELFF | TGCGCCAGCAGCCTTACGGCTAGCGGGGTTGGGTCCGGGGAGCTGTTTTTT
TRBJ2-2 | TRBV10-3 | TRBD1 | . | CAISPGTGNTGELFF | TGTGCCATCAGCCCCGGGACAGGGAACACCGGGGAGCTGTTTTTT
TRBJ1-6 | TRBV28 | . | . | CASSRPQVNSPLHF | TGTGCCAGTTCTCGGCCACAGGTTAATTCACCCCTCCACTTT
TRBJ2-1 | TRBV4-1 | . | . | CASSQNGKNEQFF | TGCGCCAGCAGCCAGAACGGGAAGAACGAGCAGTTCTTC
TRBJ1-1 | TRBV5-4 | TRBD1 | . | CASSQQGSAEAFF | TGTGCCAGCAGCCAACAGGGGAGCGCTGAAGCTTTCTTT
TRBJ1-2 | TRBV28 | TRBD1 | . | CATEGQRGHYGYTF | TGTGCCACCGAGGGACAGCGCGGACACTATGGCTACACCTTC
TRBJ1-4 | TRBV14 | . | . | CASSQGAEKLFF | TGTGCCAGCAGCCAGGGGGCTGAAAAACTGTTTTTT